These 27 T cell receptor beta chains were sequenced from one sample in a study of CD4 and CD8 cells across lung adenocarcinoma regions. TCRdb reprocessed the PCR reads with MiXCR, giving one entry per CDR3 protein. The repertoire has approximately 12,000 distinct CDR3 sequences, roughly 60% of them found once; the top ten carry roughly 40%. The sample was CD8+ T cells from the margin of a lung tumor. These receptors were taken from a female donor with lung adenocarcinoma. The CD4 and CD8 labels of this study may be unreliable.

The genes are TRBV6-1 and TRBJ2-5; D call uncertain. The DNA end is a closer match to TRBJ2-7, so the J assignment may be wrong. The CDR3 spans 15 residues. Germline assignment: CDR1 MNHNS and CDR2 SASEGT. In DNA, the CDR3 is TGTGCCAGCAGTGACGGACCGCCTGGCCTCTACGAGCAGTACTTC. Translating it yields CASSDGPPGLYEQYF.

By sample fraction, this clonotype is large (0.1 to 1%). The chain uses TRBV7-2 and TRBJ2-5; 8 nucleotides align to TRBD1. Unmatched junction bases numbered 3, after V lost 4 bases and J lost 2 bases. The CDR3 is 14 residues long. From germline, CDR1 is SGHTA and CDR2 FQGNSA. Written as DNA, the CDR3 is TGTGCCAGCAGCTCCGGGACAGGTCAAGAGACCCAGTACTTC. It yields the protein CASSSGTGQETQYF.

This clonotype was seen just once. The rearrangement uses TRBV6-1 and TRBJ2-3, with D uncertain. Trimming removed 5 bases at V and 12 bases at J, with 24 bases between. The length of the CDR3 is 15 residues. Germline CDR1 is MNHNS and CDR2 is SASEGT. As DNA, the CDR3 is TGTGCCAGCAGTCAACTTCAGGTGGATCAAGAGACCCAGTATTTT. Its translation: CASSQLQVDQETQYF.

This clonotype was detected a few times. The chain joins TRBV6-5 to TRBJ2-1; tentatively, D is TRBD1 (5 bases). Trimming stripped 0 bases from V and 13 bases from J, with 13 bases between. The CDR3 contains 13 residues. Germline CDR1 reads MNHEY; CDR2 reads SVGAGI. The chain's CDR3 is CASSYSQGETQFF. As DNA, the CDR3 is TGTGCCAGCAGTTACTCCCAGGGCGAGACCCAGTTCTTC.

The V and J genes are TRBV3-1 and TRBJ1-6; TRBD1 matches 7 bases. With 0 bases clipped from V and 7 bases from J, the junction kept 12 bases outside the gene matches. CDR3 length: 18 residues. Germline values: CDR1 LGHDT, CDR2 YNNKEL (reference sequence). CDR3 protein: CASSQDPGDSDRNSPLHF. As DNA, the CDR3 is TGTGCCAGCAGCCAAGATCCAGGGGACAGCGATAGGAATTCACCCCTCCACTTT.

This clonotype was detected a few times. V and J are TRBV6-2 or TRBV6-3 and TRBJ2-7, with 7 nucleotides matching TRBD1. This CDR3 has 12 amino acids. Germline trimming cut 6 bases from V and 2 bases from J; bases unmatched to any gene: 1. Germline CDR1 reads MNHEY; CDR2 reads SVGEGT. CDR3 sequence: CASRGQTYEQYF. The CDR3 DNA sequence: TGTGCCAGCAGGGGACAGACCTACGAGCAGTACTTC.

V gene TRBV6-5 combines with J gene TRBJ2-1, with D perhaps matching TRBD1 (5 bases). V shed 4 bases and J shed 15 bases, with 16 bases lying between them. CDR3 length: 12 amino acids. CDR1 and CDR2 from the germline V gene are MNHEY and SVGAGI. The CDR3 here is CASSSDSAGPFF. The CDR3 bases are TGTGCCAGCAGTTCGGATAGTGCAGGGCCGTTCTTC.

This clonotype is medium-sized within its sample. This chain links TRBV10-1 with TRBJ2-1; TRBD1 aligns across 9 bases. The V and J ends lost 5 bases and 8 bases, in that order; junction bases with no gene match: 7. CDR3 length: 14 amino acids. Germline V gene lookup returns CDR1 WNHNN and CDR2 SYGVQD (reference sequence). The CDR3 sequence is CASSLGQGYHEQFF. The CDR3 DNA reads as TGCGCCAGCAGTCTCGGACAGGGGTACCATGAGCAGTTCTTC.

The rearrangement links TRBV10-3 to TRBJ2-3; possibly TRBD1 for D (7 bases). The J call may not be correct, given that the DNA end is closer to TRBJ2-7. The germline CDR1 and CDR2 sequences are ENHRY and SYGVKD. The CDR3 has 15 amino acids. The CDR3 is CGAGQGGCDPDTQYF. The CDR3 DNA follows: TGTGGCGCGGGGCAGGGGGGCTGCGACCCAGATACGCAGTACTTC.

This clonotype was observed once. V is TRBV6-1 and J is TRBJ2-4; the match to TRBD2 covers 7 bases. The J call may be mistaken, given a closer DNA end match to TRBJ2-3. CDR1 is MNHNS, CDR2 SASEGT, per germline. The CDR3 sequence is 14 residues long. This CDR3 reads CASRGGWGRNIQYF. The CDR3 DNA reads TGTGCCAGCAGGGGAGGGTGGGGCAGGAACATTCAGTATTTT.

The J gene is TRBJ2-7, the V gene TRBV10-3, with D unresolved. This CDR3 is built from 14 residues. The germline V gene has CDR1 ENHRY and CDR2 SYGVKD. Trimming stripped 9 bases from V and 0 bases from J, with 15 bases between. The CDR3: CAMTPDGSSYEQYF. Written as DNA, the CDR3 is TGTGCCATGACACCGGACGGTAGCTCCTACGAGCAGTACTTC.

The J gene is TRBJ2-1, the V gene TRBV4-1; 7 nucleotides agree with TRBD1. The ends lost 1 base at V and 5 bases at J; junction bases unmatched: 11. The CDR3 consists of 17 residues. From germline, CDR1 is MGHRA and CDR2 YSYEKL. The CDR3 DNA reads TGCGCCAGCAGCCAAGTGTTCGGCCAGGGGGTACACAATGAGCAGTTCTTC. Translation: CASSQVFGQGVHNEQFF.

By its share, this clonotype is medium-sized (0.01 to 0.1%). The chain links TRBV6-5 to TRBJ1-1, with TRBD1 matching 7 bases. The V gene end was trimmed by 5 bases and the J gene end by 0 bases; junction bases not matched to a gene: 9. The CDR3 loop spans 16 amino acids. Germline V gene sequence: CDR1 MNHEY, CDR2 SVGAGI. Here the CDR3 reads CASSLDRDDMNTEAFF. As DNA, the CDR3 is TGTGCCAGCAGTCTCGACAGGGATGACATGAACACTGAAGCTTTCTTT.

This chain links TRBV6-5 with TRBJ2-1; no firm D call. The DNA end favors TRBJ2-7, so the J call may be wrong. CDR1 is MNHEY and CDR2 is SVGAGI in the germline V gene. The CDR3 contains 13 residues. CDR3 bases: TGTGCCAGCAGTTACTCGGACGGATACGAGCAGTACTTC. Translating gives CASSYSDGYEQYF.

The chain's CDR3 is CASSPGLGGCYPDTQYF. The CDR3 DNA sequence: TGCGCCAGCAGCCCGGGGCTCGGGGGGTGTTACCCTGACACCCAGTACTTC. V usage is TRBV4-1 and J usage is TRBJ2-1; 7 nucleotides agree with TRBD2. The DNA end is more similar to TRBJ2-5, so the J call may be wrong. Looked up from germline, CDR1 is MGHRA and CDR2 is YSYEKL. This CDR3 is 17 amino acids long.

Turning to this clonotype: The junction does not match germline at one end; this may be a read error. The chain carries TRBV6-1 and TRBJ2-4; D may correspond to TRBD1 or TRBD2 (5 bases each). The germline CDR1 and CDR2 sequences are MNHNS and SASEGT. CDR3 length equals 14 residues. The CDR3 loop reads CGSSGLRAGNIQYF. In DNA, the CDR3 is TGTGGCAGCTCGGGGCTGAGAGCCGGAAATATTCAGTATTTC.

This clonotype was observed once. One end of the junction fails to match germline, which may point to a read error. The rearrangement uses TRBV7-7 and TRBJ2-5, with a possible D match to TRBD2 (5 bases). The CDR3 extends over 14 amino acids. The germline gives CDR1 SSHAT, CDR2 FNYEAQ (reference sequence). The CDR3 spells CASSSDPGGRTQYF. DNA for the CDR3: TGTGCTAGCAGCTCGGACCCAGGAGGAAGGACCCAGTACTTC.

Note on this clonotype: A read error may account for a junction end that differs from germline. V usage is TRBV6-5 and J usage is TRBJ1-2, with D unclear. This CDR3 has 16 residues. Germline CDR1 is MNHEY and CDR2 is SVGAGI. The CDR3 here is CASSNSGARLNYGYTF. The CDR3 coding sequence is TGTGCCAGCAGTAACTCAGGAGCCAGACTAAACTATGGCTACACCTTC.

Notes on this clonotype: One end of the junction is discordant with germline, which a read error may explain. V and J are TRBV6-1 and TRBJ2-1; D is possibly TRBD2 (6 bases). This CDR3 spans 15 amino acids. Germline assignment: CDR1 MNHNS and CDR2 SASEGT. The CDR3 DNA reads as TGTGCCAGGGGACTCCCCGGTACTAGCAGCGATGCGCAGTATTTC. It encodes CARGLPGTSSDAQYF.

V and J are TRBV6-1 and TRBJ2-1; D gene uncertain. With 1 base removed from V and 5 bases from J, the gap between germline ends came to 18 bases. CDR1 is MNHNS and CDR2 is SASEGT in the germline V gene. CDR3 length: 17 residues. CDR3 in amino acids: CASSEVVVRPRDNEQFF. The CDR3 DNA reads TGTGCCAGCAGTGAAGTGGTTGTCCGACCGAGAGACAATGAGCAGTTCTTC.

By frequency in the sample, this clonotype is medium-sized. This chain uses TRBV6-5 with TRBJ2-2; unclear D gene. V was cut by 0 bases and J by 7 bases, with 6 bases left in between. Germline assignment: CDR1 MNHEY and CDR2 SVGAGI. CDR3 length: 13 amino acids. The CDR3 loop is CASSYSGIGELFF. CDR3 sequence (DNA): TGTGCCAGCAGTTACTCAGGGATCGGGGAGCTGTTTTTT.

By frequency in the sample, this clonotype is medium-sized. V gene TRBV10-1 combines with J gene TRBJ2-2, with no clear D. Germline loops: CDR1 WNHNN, CDR2 SYGVQD (reference sequence). The V end lost 4 bases, the J end lost 6 bases, and 9 bases lay between the germline ends. The CDR3 length is 13 residues. The CDR3: CASSVGDAGELFF. CDR3 bases: TGCGCCAGCAGTGTAGGAGATGCCGGGGAGCTGTTTTTT.

This chain joins TRBV4-1 and TRBJ2-5, with TRBD2 matching over 10 bases. The DNA end lines up better with TRBJ2-7; the J call may be wrong. The CDR3 is 15 amino acids. Germline V gives CDR1 MGHRA, CDR2 YSYEKL. CDR3 residues: CASSQTSGQTYEQYF. The CDR3 coding sequence is TGCGCCAGCAGCCAGACTAGCGGGCAAACCTACGAGCAGTACTTC.

The chain carries TRBV6-1 and TRBJ2-7, with a possible D match to TRBD1 (5 bases). This CDR3 contains 15 residues. Trimming removed 4 bases at V and 2 bases at J, with 15 bases between. The germline CDR1 and CDR2 sequences are MNHNS and SASEGT. CDR3: CASSALEGVPYEQYF. The CDR3 DNA reads TGTGCCAGCAGTGCCTTAGAAGGGGTCCCCTACGAGCAGTACTTC.

This clonotype came up a few times. The chain combines TRBV12-3 or TRBV12-4 with TRBJ2-1; 13 bases agree with TRBD2. The assigned J gene may be wrong: the sequence end matches TRBJ2-7 better. The CDR3 has 14 residues. The CDR3 loop is CASRPGLAGSEQYF. CDR3 coding DNA: TGTGCCAGCAGGCCGGGACTAGCGGGAAGTGAGCAGTACTTC.

This clonotype was detected many times. The chain employs TRBV7-6 and TRBJ2-7; the D is unclear. The CDR3 length is 15 residues. The germline V gene has CDR1 SGHVS and CDR2 FNYEAQ. V was cut by 1 base and J by 3 bases, with 13 bases left in between. The CDR3 DNA reads as TGTGCCAGCAGCTTAGGACCGATACTCAGCTACGAGCAGTACTTC. Protein: CASSLGPILSYEQYF. Filled out from reference TRBV7-6 and TRBJ2-7, the complete variable domain reads GAGVSQSPRYKVTKRGQDVALRCDPISGHVSLYWYRQALGQGPEFLTYFNYEAQQDKSGLPNDRFSAERPEGSISTLTIQRTEQRDSAMYRCASSLGPILSYEQYFGPGTRLTVT.

This sequence joins TRBV6-5 and TRBJ2-1; TRBD1 matches 11 bases. V lost 4 bases, J lost 6 bases, and 2 bases stayed unmatched. CDR1 and CDR2 from the germline V gene are MNHEY and SVGAGI. This CDR3 has 14 amino acids. In DNA, the CDR3 is TGTGCCAGCAGTTCCGGGACAGGGGGCAATGAGCAGTTCTTC. It yields the protein CASSSGTGGNEQFF.